Following are 5 T cell receptor beta chains from one sample sequenced in a study of T cells after yellow fever vaccination. Via MiXCR, TCRdb re-called the 5' RACE reads, giving one row per CDR3 protein. The sample gives some 27,000 distinct CDR3 sequences, roughly 5.9% of which show up once; approximately 25% is in the top ten. The material was PBMCs, either bulk or a sorted T-cell subset (CD4+, CD8+, memory, or dextramer-sorted; not recorded which), obtained on the day of the yellow fever booster vaccination. The receptors here all came from a man younger than 40 who received the YFV17D yellow fever vaccine.

This clonotype was recorded at least ten times. The chain has TRBV27 and TRBJ1-5, with a possible D match to TRBD1 (6 bases). Trimming left V 3 bases short and J 7 bases short, with 16 bases between. This CDR3 has 15 amino acids. Germline CDR1 reads MNHEY; CDR2 reads SMNVEV (reference sequence). The CDR3 region has the DNA TGTGCCAGCAGTTTGGGACTCGGGGGGCGCCAGCCCCAGCATTTT. Encoded protein: CASSLGLGGRQPQHF.

This clonotype was picked up many times. This chain uses TRBV3-1 with TRBJ2-2, with D possibly TRBD1 on 6 matching bases. V lost 4 bases and J 1 base, leaving 19 bases between the germline ends. Germline V CDR1 and CDR2: LGHDT, YNNKEL (reference sequence). This CDR3 is built from 18 residues. CDR3 amino acids: CASSLTRIGGENTGELFF. In nucleotides, the CDR3 is TGTGCCAGCAGCCTTACAAGGATTGGGGGCGAGAACACCGGGGAGCTGTTTTTT.

This clonotype has a handful of counts. The gene calls are TRBV20-1 and TRBJ1-2; D is perhaps TRBD1 (6 bases). Trimming pared 6 bases from V and 4 bases from J, leaving 18 bases between. The CDR3 runs to 14 residues. Germline lookup yields CDR1 DFQATT and CDR2 SNEGSKA (reference sequence). The CDR3 DNA reads as TGCAGTGCCCCCGGGACACTCGTCGTCTATGGCTACACCTTC. This codes for CSAPGTLVVYGYTF.

This clonotype has more than one count but fewer than ten. V gene TRBV20-1 combines with J gene TRBJ2-3; no definite D call. Germline V gene lookup returns CDR1 DFQATT and CDR2 SNEGSKA (reference sequence). The V and J ends lost 3 bases and 5 bases respectively, with 6 bases between them. The CDR3 is 11 amino acids. CDR3 sequence: CSASFRDTQYF. The CDR3 nucleotides are TGCAGTGCTAGTTTCAGAGATACGCAGTATTTT.

Only a few counts were recorded for this clonotype. The chain has TRBV18 and TRBJ2-3; perhaps TRBD2 as D (6 bases). Trimming cost V 4 bases and J 0 bases, with 17 bases left between them. CDR3 size: 17 residues. Germline assignment: CDR1 KGHSH and CDR2 LQKENI. The CDR3 DNA follows: TGTGCCAGCTCACGACCCGTAGGGAGCGGGAGCACAGATACGCAGTATTTT. Protein: CASSRPVGSGSTDTQYF.